Presented here are 9 T cell receptor beta chains from one specimen sequenced in a study of OX40 agonist ivuxolimab in advanced cancers. Sequenced by immunoSEQ multiplex PCR; TCRdb stores in-frame clones only, minus some. The sample carries about 87,000 clones, less than 85% recorded once. The sequencing here drew on CD4+ or CD8+ T cells sorted from blood, taken in a trial of the OX40 agonist ivuxolimab. The receptors come from an adult with an advanced solid tumor such as melanoma, head and neck, liver or kidney cancer.

There are many counts of this clone. The V gene is TRBV5-8, the J gene TRBJ1-1; D possibly corresponds to TRBD1 (6 bases). Trimming removed 2 bases at V and 4 bases at J, with 15 bases between. Germline V CDR1 and CDR2: SGHTS, YDEGEE. CDR3 length: 15 residues. The DNA of the CDR3 is TGTGCCAGCAGCTTTCGCCGGACAGCCCTCACTGAAGCTTTCTTT. It yields the protein CASSFRRTALTEAFF.

The chain couples TRBV19 to TRBJ1-3, with TRBD1 matching 7 bases. V trimming: 4 bases; J trimming: 2 bases; junction bases outside the gene matches: 2. Germline V CDR1 and CDR2: LNHDA, SQIVND (reference sequence). The CDR3 consists of 14 residues. CDR3 in DNA: TGTGCCAGTAGTACCGGGACAGCTGGAAACACCATATATTTT. Residues: CASSTGTAGNTIYF.

V and J are TRBV7-2 and TRBJ1-5; D perhaps matches TRBD1 (5 bases). Germline V gives CDR1 SGHTA, CDR2 FQGNSA. With 5 bases removed from V and 7 bases from J, the gap between germline ends came to 15 bases. This CDR3 has 14 residues. CDR3 in DNA: TGTGCCAGCAGCGGGACCCTAGTGGGACAGCCCCAGCATTTT. Translated, it gives CASSGTLVGQPQHF.

The chain has TRBV7-2 and TRBJ2-2; 10 nucleotides match TRBD2. Trimming cost V 6 bases and J 2 bases; bases outside gene matches: 15. Germline values: CDR1 SGHTA, CDR2 FQGNSA. This CDR3 is built from 19 residues. The CDR3 region has the DNA TGTGCCAGCAGTAAGGCGCTAGCGGGGGCCAATTTAAACACCGGGGAGCTGTTTTTT. The encoded protein is CASSKALAGANLNTGELFF. Using reference TRBV7-2 and TRBJ2-2 for the parts outside the CDR3, the full variable domain is GAGVSQSPSNKVTEKGKDVELRCDPISGHTALYWYRQSLGQGLEFLIYFQGNSAPDKSGLPSDRFSAERTGGSVSTLTIQRTQQEDSAVYLCASSKALAGANLNTGELFFGEGSRLTVL.

The CDR3 loop reads CASSLPAGRNTEAFF. In DNA, the CDR3 is TGTGCCAGCAGCTTGCCTGCAGGGAGGAACACTGAAGCTTTCTTT. The chain uses TRBV5-4 and TRBJ1-1; D might be TRBD1 (5 bases). CDR3 size: 15 residues. Germline V gene data show CDR1 as SGHNT and CDR2 as YYREEE (reference sequence). The V end lost 1 base, the J end lost 1 base, and 11 bases lay between the germline ends.

This chain uses TRBV2 with TRBJ1-4, with no clear D. V dropped 0 bases and J dropped 8 bases, with 13 bases sitting between them. This CDR3 has 15 amino acids. The V gene's germline CDR1 is SNHLY and CDR2 FYNNEI. The CDR3 DNA is TGTGCCAGCAGTGAAGCAGTGGCAGGCCGCGAAAAACTGTTTTTT. Translated: CASSEAVAGREKLFF. The whole variable domain, filled in from reference TRBV2 and TRBJ1-4, reads EPEVTQTPSHQVTQMGQEVILRCVPISNHLYFYWYRQILGQKVEFLVSFYNNEISEKSEIFDDQFSVERPDGSNFTLKIRSTKLEDSAMYFCASSEAVAGREKLFFGSGTQLSVL.

A single count supports this clone. This sequence joins TRBV6-1 and TRBJ1-4; no definite D call. The germline V gene encodes CDR1 MNHNS and CDR2 SASEGT. The CDR3 has 11 residues. V was trimmed by 4 bases and J by 8 bases, leaving 5 bases between them. CDR3: CASSGGEKLFF. The DNA for the CDR3 is TGTGCCAGCAGTGGGGGAGAAAAACTGTTTTTT.

DNA of the CDR3: TGCGCCAGCAGCTTTGACGGCTATCAGCCCCAGCATTTT. Amino acid sequence: CASSFDGYQPQHF. The chain joins TRBV5-1 to TRBJ1-5, with D unclear. The CDR3 consists of 13 residues. CDR1 is SGHRS and CDR2 is YFSETQ in the germline V gene. V dropped 2 bases and J dropped 5 bases, with 8 bases sitting between them.

V and J are TRBV2 and TRBJ2-7; 8 bases map to TRBD2. CDR1 is SNHLY and CDR2 is FYNNEI in the germline V gene. The CDR3 sequence is 14 residues long. The junction had 9 bases not matched to a gene; V was cut back by 7 bases and J by 4 bases. CDR3 in amino acids: CASNIRTSRYEQYF. CDR3 DNA sequence: TGTGCCAGCAATATTAGGACTAGCAGATACGAGCAGTACTTC.